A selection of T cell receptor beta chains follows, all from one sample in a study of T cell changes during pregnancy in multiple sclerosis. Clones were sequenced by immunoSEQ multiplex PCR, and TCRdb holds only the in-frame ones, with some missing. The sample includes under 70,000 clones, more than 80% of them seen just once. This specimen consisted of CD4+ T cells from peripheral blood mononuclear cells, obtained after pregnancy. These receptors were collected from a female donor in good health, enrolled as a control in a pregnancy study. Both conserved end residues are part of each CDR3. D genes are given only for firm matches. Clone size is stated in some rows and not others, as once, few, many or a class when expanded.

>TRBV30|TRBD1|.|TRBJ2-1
CAWSAIPGQTIWSGNEQFF
TGTGCCTGGAGTGCCATCCCGGGACAGACCATTTGGAGTGGCAATGAGCAGTTCTTC
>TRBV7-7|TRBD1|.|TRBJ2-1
CASSRTGTGRSQFF
TGTGCCAGCAGCCGGACCGGGACAGGGCGGTCGCAGTTCTTC
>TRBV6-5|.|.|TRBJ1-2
CASSYSRGYGYTF
TGTGCCAGCAGTTACTCGAGAGGCTATGGCTACACCTTC
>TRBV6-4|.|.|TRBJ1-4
CASISRDTHEKLFF
TGTGCCAGCATTAGCCGGGACACTCATGAAAAACTGTTTTTT
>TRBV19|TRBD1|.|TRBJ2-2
CASSISPDRGNTGELFF
TGTGCCAGTAGCATTTCGCCAGACAGGGGAAACACCGGGGAGCTGTTTTTT
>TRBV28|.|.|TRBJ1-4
CASSLRGPNEKLFF
TGTGCCAGCAGTTTACGGGGTCCTAATGAAAAACTGTTTTTT
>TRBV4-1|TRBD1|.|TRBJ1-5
CASSQEGGQGRNQPQHF
TGCGCCAGCAGCCAAGAGGGGGGACAGGGTCGCAATCAGCCCCAGCATTTT
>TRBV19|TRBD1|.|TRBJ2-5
CASRGDRETQYF
TGTGCCAGTCGAGGGGACAGGGAGACCCAGTACTTC
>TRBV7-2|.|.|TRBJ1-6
CASSRNGREASYNSPLHF
TGTGCCAGCAGCCGTAACGGCCGGGAGGCGTCCTATAATTCACCCCTCCACTTT
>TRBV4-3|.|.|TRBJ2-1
CASSPGISSYNEQFF
TGCGCCAGCAGCCCCGGGATTAGCTCCTACAATGAGCAGTTCTTC
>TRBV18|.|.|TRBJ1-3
CASSPLAQNSGNTIYF
TGTGCCAGCTCACCATTGGCACAGAACTCTGGAAACACCATATATTTT
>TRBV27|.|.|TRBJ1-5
CASSFSANQPQHF
TGTGCCAGCAGTTTCAGCGCCAATCAGCCCCAGCATTTT
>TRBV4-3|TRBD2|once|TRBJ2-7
CASSQRTSSYEQYF
TGCGCCAGCAGCCAAAGGACTAGCTCCTACGAGCAGTACTTC
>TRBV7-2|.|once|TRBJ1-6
CASSLSGDSYNSPLHF
TGTGCCAGCAGCTTATCGGGGGACTCCTATAATTCACCCCTCCACTTT
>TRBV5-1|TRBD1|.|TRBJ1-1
CASSPNRGQGRKNTEAFF
TGCGCCAGCAGCCCTAATCGCGGACAGGGGCGGAAGAACACTGAAGCTTTCTTT
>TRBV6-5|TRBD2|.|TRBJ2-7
CASRQLAGGYEQYF
TGTGCCAGCAGACAACTAGCGGGGGGGTACGAGCAGTACTTC
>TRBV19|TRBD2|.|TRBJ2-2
CASSYGGSAGELFF
TGTGCCAGTAGTTACGGCGGGAGTGCCGGGGAGCTGTTTTTT
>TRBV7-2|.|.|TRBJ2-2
CASSDDRPNTGELFF
TGTGCCAGCAGCGATGACAGGCCTAACACCGGGGAGCTGTTTTTT
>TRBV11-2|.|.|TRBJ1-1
CASSLAYTEAFF
TGTGCCAGCAGCTTAGCGTACACTGAAGCTTTCTTT
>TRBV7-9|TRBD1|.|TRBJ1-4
CASSPPSDRRLNEKLFF
TGTGCCAGCAGCCCACCTTCGGACAGGCGCCTTAATGAAAAACTGTTTTTT
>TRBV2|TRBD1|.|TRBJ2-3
CASRARTGNADTQYF
TGTGCCAGCAGGGCTCGGACAGGGAATGCAGATACGCAGTATTTT
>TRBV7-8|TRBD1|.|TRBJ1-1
CASSPRGRYLAFF
TGTGCCAGCAGCCCCAGGGGGCGTTATCTGGCTTTCTTT
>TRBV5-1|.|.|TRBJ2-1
CASMSSTGPHYNEQFF
TGCGCCAGCATGTCCTCTACCGGTCCCCATTACAATGAGCAGTTCTTC